These 11 T cell receptor beta chains were all obtained from the same sample, sequenced in a study of OX40 agonist ivuxolimab in advanced cancers. The library came from the immunoSEQ multiplex PCR assay. TCRdb provides this immuneACCESS table in a form limited to in-frame rearrangements. Some clones are lacking; in checked studies, under half of them reflect an unresolved V gene, and why the rest are absent is not known. The sample table records 50,000 to 75,000 clones; 70% to 90% of these occur just once. The ten biggest clones cover about 1.2% of the sample. Specimen: CD4+ or CD8+ T cells sorted from blood, collected in a trial of the OX40 agonist ivuxolimab. Receptors originate from an adult with an advanced solid tumor such as melanoma, head and neck, liver or kidney cancer.

V usage is TRBV28 and J usage is TRBJ1-1; the D gene is possibly TRBD1 (5 bases). CDR1 MDHEN and CDR2 SYDVKM come from the germline V gene. Between the trimmed V and J ends, which lost 11 bases and 10 bases, there was a span of 26 bases. The CDR3 has 14 amino acids. The CDR3 DNA follows: TGTGCCCACGCCACTTTCGGGGGTGGTGCGGCAGCTTTCTTT. This encodes CAHATFGGGAAAFF. The variable domain in full, completed from reference TRBV28 and TRBJ1-1, reads DVKVTQSSRYLVKRTGEKVFLECVQDMDHENMFWYRQDPGLGLRLIYFSYDVKMKEKGDIPEGYSVSREKKERFSLILESASTNQTSMYLCAHATFGGGAAAFFGQGTRLTVV.

The chain is built from TRBV7-6 and TRBJ1-1, with D unresolved. CDR1 is SGHVS and CDR2 is FNYEAQ in the germline V gene. The CDR3 runs to 13 residues. V shed 5 bases and J shed 1 base, with 8 bases lying between them. CDR3 in DNA: TGTGCCAGCAGCAGTTCACCGAACACTGAAGCTTTCTTT. Its translation is CASSSSPNTEAFF.

The chain carries TRBV18 and TRBJ1-4, with a tentative D call TRBD1 (5 bases). The CDR3 consists of 17 residues. Germline-derived CDR1 and CDR2 are KGHSH and LQKENI. Deletions cut 1 base from V and 4 bases from J, with 16 bases between. DNA of the CDR3: TGTGCCAGCTCACCACTCCCTCGGGGGGGGATTAATGAAAAACTGTTTTTT. Protein product: CASSPLPRGGINEKLFF. The variable domain in full, with the rest retrieved from reference TRBV18 and TRBJ1-4, is NAGVMQNPRHLVRRRGQEARLRCSPMKGHSHVYWYRQLPEEGLKFMVYLQKENIIDESGMPKERFSAEFPKEGPSILRIQQVVRGDSAAYFCASSPLPRGGINEKLFFGSGTQLSVL.

This chain connects TRBV2 to TRBJ2-7; no clear D gene. From germline, CDR1 is SNHLY and CDR2 FYNNEI. Trimming removed 7 bases from V and 6 bases from J, with 19 bases in between. The CDR3 covers 14 residues. In DNA form, the CDR3 reads TGTGCCAGCAAACGGGCCCTATACCGGAGCGAGCAGTACTTC. It yields the protein CASKRALYRSEQYF.

The V call is TRBV28, the J call TRBJ1-5; no clear D. Trimming removed 7 bases from V and 0 bases from J, with 13 bases in between. The CDR3 sequence is 15 residues long. Germline CDR1 MDHEN, CDR2 SYDVKM. CDR3 DNA sequence: TGTGCCAGCATTTCGGAAACACATAGCAATCAGCCCCAGCATTTT. This codes for CASISETHSNQPQHF.

The chain joins TRBV7-3 to TRBJ1-1, with D tentatively TRBD1 (6 bases). There are 13 residues in the CDR3. Trimming cost V 4 bases and J 5 bases, with 11 bases left between them. Germline values: CDR1 SGHTA, CDR2 FQGTGA. The CDR3 nucleotides are TGTGCCAGCAGCTCTACAGGGATAACTGAAGCTTTCTTT. It yields the protein CASSSTGITEAFF.

The chain links TRBV11-2 to TRBJ2-7; D unresolved. This CDR3 is 14 amino acids long. V was shortened by 0 bases and J by 3 bases, with 9 bases between the two germline ends. Germline V gene sequence: CDR1 SGHAT, CDR2 FQNNGV. Here the CDR3 DNA reads TGTGCCAGCAGCTTAGATCAGGATTACTACGAGCAGTACTTC. It specifies CASSLDQDYYEQYF.

This clone was recorded a few times. The chain links TRBV11-2 to TRBJ1-2; 10 bases are shared with TRBD1. Trimming at V came to 2 bases and at J to 2 bases, leaving 11 bases not matched to a gene. The CDR3 sequence is 18 residues long. The germline CDR1 and CDR2 sequences are SGHAT and FQNNGV. Here the CDR3 reads CASSLPRTGGKLNYGYTF. For the CDR3, the DNA is TGTGCCAGCAGCTTACCCCGGACAGGGGGGAAATTGAACTATGGCTACACCTTC. Full variable domain (remainder filled in from reference TRBV11-2 and TRBJ1-2): EAGVAQSPRYKIIEKRQSVAFWCNPISGHATLYWYQQILGQGPKLLIQFQNNGVVDDSQLPKDRFSAERLKGVDSTLKIQPAKLEDSAVYLCASSLPRTGGKLNYGYTFGSGTRLTVV.

This clone has a single count. The V and J genes are TRBV18 and TRBJ2-5; D is undetermined. With 10 bases removed from V and 3 bases from J, the gap between germline ends came to 18 bases. Germline loops: CDR1 KGHSH, CDR2 LQKENI. The CDR3 has 14 amino acids. The CDR3 region has the DNA TGTGCCACCCACAAGCCCCCCCATGAAGAGACCCAGTACTTC. Translating it yields CATHKPPHEETQYF.

This chain links TRBV18 with TRBJ1-5; possibly TRBD1 for D (6 bases). The germline V gene has CDR1 KGHSH and CDR2 LQKENI. This CDR3 comprises 19 residues. With 2 bases removed from V and 0 bases from J, the gap between germline ends came to 20 bases. CDR3 nucleotides: TGTGCCAGCTCACCAGGTGGTTTTAGCAGGGACAATAGCAATCAGCCCCAGCATTTT. Residues: CASSPGGFSRDNSNQPQHF.

This chain connects TRBV5-4 to TRBJ2-5; perhaps TRBD1 as D (5 bases). With 4 bases removed from V and 5 bases from J, the gap between germline ends came to 12 bases. In germline, CDR1 is SGHNT, CDR2 YYREEE (reference sequence). CDR3 length: 13 residues. CDR3 DNA sequence: TGTGCCAGCAGCCCTGGGGCGGTCGAGACCCAGTACTTC. As protein: CASSPGAVETQYF.